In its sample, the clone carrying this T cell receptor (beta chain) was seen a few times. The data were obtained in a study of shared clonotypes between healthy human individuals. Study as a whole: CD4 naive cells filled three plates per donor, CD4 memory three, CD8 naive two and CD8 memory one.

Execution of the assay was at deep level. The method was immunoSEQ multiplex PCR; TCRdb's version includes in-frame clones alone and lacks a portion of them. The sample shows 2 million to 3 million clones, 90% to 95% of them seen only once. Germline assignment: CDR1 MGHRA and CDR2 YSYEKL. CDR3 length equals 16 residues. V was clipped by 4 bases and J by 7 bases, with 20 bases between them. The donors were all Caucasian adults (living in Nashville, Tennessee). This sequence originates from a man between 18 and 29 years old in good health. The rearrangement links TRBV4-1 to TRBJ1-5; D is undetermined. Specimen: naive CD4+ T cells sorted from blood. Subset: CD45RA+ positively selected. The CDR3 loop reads CASSPHDLREDQPQHF. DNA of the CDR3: TGCGCCAGCAGCCCTCACGACCTTAGGGAGGACCAGCCCCAGCATTTT.